The clone carrying this T cell receptor beta chain came up a few times. The sample is drawn from a study of blood T cell repertoires in COVID-19. Study context: PBMCs, B-cell-depleted T cells, or T cells were the source of the cDNA or gDNA that made up the material.

Losses at the gene ends were 6 bases for V and 0 bases for J; bases not matched to a gene: 14. Germline assignment: CDR1 LNHDA and CDR2 SQIVND (reference sequence). CDR3 length: 18 amino acids. In the original processing: How many nucleated cells were present was estimated from reference gene primer amplification. Method: immunoSEQ multiplex PCR; TCRdb's copy keeps in-frame clones and lacks some. V and J calls and clone size follow that table, whereas D and trimming were derived from the DNA. The repertoire holds over 70,000 clones, approximately 83% seen once, with around 28% in the top ten. V is TRBV19 and J is TRBJ1-5, with 7 bases matching TRBD1. The clonotype originates from a human donor in a cohort sampled during active COVID-19. Sequencing was carried out using peripheral blood. CDR3 sequence reads: CASSLMPGTVYSNQPQHF. In DNA, the CDR3 is TGTGCCAGTAGCCTCATGCCTGGGACAGTTTATAGCAATCAGCCCCAGCATTTT.